Detailed here is one T cell receptor beta chain. What antigen it recognizes has not been identified. The record has no base qualities; no much larger clone is one base away. Library preparation used the immunoSEQ multiplex PCR assay. A mixture of 60 forward primers for TCR Vbeta segments and 13 reverse primers for TCR Jbeta segments was used in the multiplex PCR. Amplification of the CDR3 region of rearranged TCR beta genes was performed with a multiplex PCR assay on genomic DNA. Amplified TCR beta libraries were sequenced as 87-base-pair reads on the Illumina HiSeq System. In the authors' own workflow: Across the 700 or so repertoires, a later analysis counted 78 million or so unique TCR beta chains, 9.5 million to 13 million of which were shared by at least two donors. To remove PCR and sequencing errors, raw reads were error-corrected and collapsed into unique sequences using a nearest-neighbor algorithm that merged closely related sequences. V, D and J gene segments were assigned by aligning CDR3 sequences to IMGT reference sequences. Each retained sequence needed at least a six-nucleotide match to both a V gene segment and a J gene segment. A rearrangement counted as productive if the CDR3 had no stop codons and remained in frame with V and J, and every other rearrangement counted as non-productive. CDR3 was defined by IMGT convention, running from the second conserved V-encoded cysteine to the conserved J-encoded phenylalanine. In an earlier analysis of around 600 of the donors, sequences lacking an unambiguous match to a single V gene segment were excluded. An earlier analysis of roughly 590 of the donors called V segments functional above 56.7% productive rearrangements and segregating when the between-donor standard deviation exceeded 5%. A statistical classification framework was built to diagnose cytomegalovirus status from the catalog of TCR beta chain sequences. In a later analysis, TCR nucleotide sequences were compared against IMGT/GENE-DB human TR gene sequences so that V and J genes could be assigned. A later analysis assigned CDR3 sequences and most-parsimonious VDJ recombination scenarios with the TCRdist pipeline. In a later analysis, every TCR beta chain was defined by the combination of its CDR3 amino acid sequence and its V-gene family, and reads without a unique V-gene family were dropped. A later analysis removed several hundred highly shared, low-generation-probability nucleotide sequences to deal with suspected cross-contamination and a sequencing artifact. In a later analysis, a clonal expansion index was calculated for each public chain from normalized within-repertoire ranks of inferred template counts. Generation probabilities in a later analysis came from a VDJ recombination model fitted to out-of-frame rearrangements, and those results were checked against IGoR. In a later analysis, TCR-TCR, TCR-HLA and TCR-CMV co-occurrence was scored with hypergeometric tests, and a repertoire-size bias correction was applied to TCR pairs. In a later analysis, false discovery rates were estimated by permuting HLA or CMV assignments 20 times. In a later analysis, co-occurring TCRs were grouped using DBSCAN, with TCRdist sequence similarity added in when clustering inside HLA-allele-positive subsets. Co-occurrence clustering excluded repertoires with fewer than 30,000 or more than 120,000 public chains, plus five with anomalous nucleotide sharing. The clones in this table, taken by TCRdb from immuneACCESS, are in-frame only. Not every clone is retained; where verified, under half of the shortfall comes from an unresolved V gene, and the cause of the rest is unknown. Clone size and V and J calls were adopted from that table, with D and trimming inferred from the DNA. This sample comprises some 150,000 clones, about three quarters of them detected only once. The ten largest clones represent 2.5% to 4% of the sample.

For CDR1 and CDR2, the germline V gene lists LGHNT and FRNRAP. The CDR3 contains 14 residues, cysteine and phenylalanine counted. The CDR3 DNA has 42 bases and is translated from base 1. V loses 9 bases, J loses 5 bases, and the germline ends lie 20 bases apart. The data are from a study of cytomegalovirus exposure and HLA in healthy donors (dated by TCRdb to the late 2010s). With regard to the full study: An earlier analysis of under 600 of the donors reported 250 to 350 Gb of sequence data and approximately 110 million unique TCR beta sequences from some 180 million T cells. An early release covering roughly 640 HLA-typed donors comprised approximately 300 gigabases of sequencing data and around 80 million unique TCR sequences. Of the roughly 400 genotyped donors, approximately 83% fell in the genetic ancestry cluster associated with self-reported Caucasian donors. The aim of the study was to test whether cataloging public T cell receptors could identify signatures of past pathogen exposure. The T cell repertoires of several hundred subjects were profiled by immunosequencing and related to cytomegalovirus serostatus. In addition to the first cohort of approximately 650 subjects, a separate validation cohort of over 90 different subjects was used. High-throughput TCR immunosequencing, statistical association of individual TCRs with disease status, and machine learning were combined to predict cytomegalovirus infection status. A later analysis re-examined previously published TCR beta repertoires from roughly 650 donors and added high-resolution HLA genotyping to investigate patterns of TCR occurrence. Rather than using new phenotypic data, the later analysis identified candidate immune exposures from TCR beta sequences and from how often those sequences occurred across donors. In an earlier analysis of about 590 of the donors, high-throughput TCR beta sequencing was used to judge whether each TCR beta V gene segment behaved as functional or pseudogenic. Donor age, sex, ethnicity and CMV serostatus were collected together with the repertoire data. A later genetic analysis used genome-wide SNP genotypes for about 65% of the 666 donors, treating that subset as a discovery cohort. Every repertoire in the discovery cohort had been generated on one and the same sequencing platform. HLA typing included class I and class II loci at four-digit resolution. The number of typed donors differed by locus: about 620-630 for A, B, C, DRB1 and DQB1; some 500 for DQA1; about 600 for DPA1; and some 450 for DPB1. Four or five DR-DQ haplotypes were handled as single units for association and clustering because linkage in the cohort was strong. On average, around 230,000 unique TCR beta nucleotide sequences were sequenced per donor among more than 350 genotyped donors of the cohort, with roughly 18% of those sequences being non-productive. Broad study findings and their caveats: In a later genetic analysis, a missense DCLRE1C variant was associated with V-gene and J-gene trimming of TCR beta chains, and the association was replicated in an independent cohort. A further reported finding was that TCR beta sequences accurately predicted the HLA-A and HLA-B alleles for most subjects in the first cohort. In a later analysis, HLA-associated TCR beta chains showed more clonal expansion and lower generation probabilities than non-associated chains that were equally common. The study listed 164 TCR beta chains as associated with cytomegalovirus. Because HLA typing was missing for some donors at each locus, association tests included only the typed subset. A cluster of highly shared sequence variants was judged likely to be a technical artifact of the sequencing pipeline. When HLA alleles, especially DR and DQ, strongly co-occurred, TCR associations were difficult to assign to individual alleles. The classifier was reported to diagnose cytomegalovirus status with high specificity and sensitivity in both the original cohort and the validation cohort. Some IMGT-functional V segments, including TRBV6-2 and TRBV6-3, could not be told apart with the 87-base-pair reads, so those segments were excluded. A later analysis reported that several top co-occurrence clusters appeared linked to parvovirus B19, influenza, CMV and Epstein-Barr virus. While some public TCRs were present in many individuals, most TCR sequences turned up only very rarely across donors. A later analysis found that most CMV-associated TCR beta chains appeared HLA-restricted, with HLA associations seemingly driven largely by CMV exposure. The presence/absence analyses assumed that sequencing depth was roughly uniform across donors, and that assumption may not be true. The only immune exposure information available for the cohort was CMV serostatus. According to a later analysis, TCR association rates differed among HLA loci, with DRB1 alleles showing the most associated TCRs and HLA-C alleles showing the fewest. The authors suggested that the approach could potentially be extended to other disease states and immunological phenotypes. Broadly in line with IMGT annotations, most TCR beta V segments showed up in productive rearrangements about 87% or about 30% of the time in an earlier analysis of approximately 640 of the donors. Compared with the roughly 670-donor mean, donors in an Asian-associated ancestry cluster had fewer N-insertions in productive TCRs, according to a later genetic analysis. Because counts were too low, some 17 rarely observed V segments, including chromosome 9 orphons, were left out of the earlier analysis of 587 of the donors. In this cohort, only TCR beta chains were sequenced, and detectable features were limited by the absence of alpha or paired-chain data. A few of the identified cytomegalovirus-associated TCR beta chains were confirmed in vitro to be specific for cytomegalovirus antigens. Linkage disequilibrium might explain the correlated functional status among segregating V segments, but an unknown experimental factor could not be excluded. At a false discovery rate of 0.05, a later analysis linked under 20,000 TCR beta sequences to specific HLA alleles.

The cohort consisted of approximately 690 healthy bone marrow donors. At the time of sampling, all cohort members were nominally healthy, though unrecorded immune exposures were likely present. The donor tested CMV seronegative and was one of the 352 seronegative cohort members. Every donor gave a peripheral blood sample, and the peripheral blood mononuclear cells from that sample were used for TCR beta sequencing. Genomic DNA extraction from the blood cell samples was performed with the Qiagen DNeasy Blood Extraction Kit. The receptor chain draws on TRBV12-5 and TRBJ2-7, and possibly TRBD2, on 5 matching bases. This clonotype was obtained from a female donor in good health and CMV-seronegative. Sequenced input: PBMCs. For the CDR3, the sequence is CASANNGGKDEQYF. The sequenced DNA: TGTGCTAGCGCAAACAACGGAGGTAAAGACGAGCAGTACTTC.